This T cell receptor beta chain was sequenced during a study of preoperative IRX-2 immunotherapy in early breast cancer. Treatment of the sample: preoperative locoregional IRX-2 cytokine immunotherapy. Preoperative locoregional IRX-2 cytokine immunotherapy was tested in the phase Ib source study. Sequenced by immunoSEQ multiplex PCR; TCRdb stores in-frame clones only, minus some. This table holds 23,000 or so clones, 75% to 90% found once. Germline CDR1 SGHVS, CDR2 FNYEAQ. This CDR3 region has 16 residues. V lost 6 bases to trimming and J lost 4 bases; unmatched junction nucleotides: 11. This TCR came from a human donor with breast cancer. Sample: tumor tissue, taken after IRX-2 immunotherapy. V is TRBV7-6 and J is TRBJ2-1; 8 bases are shared with TRBD2. The CDR3 nucleotides are TGTGCCAGCAGTCCCTCTAGTAGCGGGACTTACAATGAGCAGTTCTTC. It yields the protein CASSPSSSGTYNEQFF.